This T cell receptor (beta chain) stems from a study of cytomegalovirus exposure and HLA in healthy donors. Study context: Among the roughly 400 genotyped donors, about 81% were placed in the Caucasian-associated ancestry cluster.

CDR1 SQVTM and CDR2 ANQGSEA come from the germline V gene. The germline V and J ends were trimmed by 4 bases and 2 bases, with 12 bases remaining between them. This CDR3 has 13 residues. Findings and caveats of the study: In a later analysis, a missense DCLRE1C variant was linked to TCR beta V- and J-gene trimming. TCR beta sequences reportedly predicted most subjects' HLA-A and HLA-B alleles accurately.

A remark on this clone: Its specificity is unknown.

With 60 Vbeta and 13 Jbeta primers, the PCR was carried out. Only in-frame clones appear in the TCRdb table, and some are missing; sequencing was by immunoSEQ multiplex PCR. The table shows about 200,000 clones, with roughly four fifths occurring only once. The V and J genes are TRBV29-1 and TRBJ2-7; TRBD2 is a possible D gene (5 bases). The origin of this receptor is a woman aged 40 to 50 in good health and CMV-seronegative. Input material: PBMCs. This CDR3 reads CSVGPGLPYEQYF. CDR3 nucleotides: TGCAGCGTTGGACCAGGACTCCCCTACGAGCAGTACTTC.